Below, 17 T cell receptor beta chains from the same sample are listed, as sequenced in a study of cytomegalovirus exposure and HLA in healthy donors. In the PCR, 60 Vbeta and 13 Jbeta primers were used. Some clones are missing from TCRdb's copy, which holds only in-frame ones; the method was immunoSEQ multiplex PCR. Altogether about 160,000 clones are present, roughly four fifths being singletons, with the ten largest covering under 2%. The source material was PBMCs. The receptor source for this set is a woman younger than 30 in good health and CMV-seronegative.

The CDR3 sequence: CASSSQATVTGYTF. CDR3 DNA sequence: TGTGCCAGCTCATCGCAGGCAACAGTGACTGGCTACACCTTC. The rearrangement uses TRBV18 and TRBJ1-2, with D unclear. CDR1 KGHSH and CDR2 LQKENI come from the germline V gene. This CDR3 comprises 14 residues. Deletions cut 5 bases from V and 7 bases from J, with 17 bases between. Full variable domain (rest looked up from reference TRBV18 and TRBJ1-2): NAGVMQNPRHLVRRRGQEARLRCSPMKGHSHVYWYRQLPEEGLKFMVYLQKENIIDESGMPKERFSAEFPKEGPSILRIQQVVRGDSAAYFCASSSQATVTGYTFGSGTRLTVV.

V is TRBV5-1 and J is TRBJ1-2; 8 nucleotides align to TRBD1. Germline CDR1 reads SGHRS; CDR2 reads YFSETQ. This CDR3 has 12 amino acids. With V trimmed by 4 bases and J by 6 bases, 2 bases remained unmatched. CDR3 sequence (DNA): TGCGCCAGCAGCCCACAGGGGGATGGCTACACCTTC. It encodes CASSPQGDGYTF.

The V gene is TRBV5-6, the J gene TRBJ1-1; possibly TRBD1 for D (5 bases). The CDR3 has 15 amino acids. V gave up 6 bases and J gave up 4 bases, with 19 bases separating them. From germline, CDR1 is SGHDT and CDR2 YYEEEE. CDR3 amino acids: CASTLKGAGRTEAFF. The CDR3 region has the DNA TGTGCCAGCACCTTAAAAGGAGCAGGGCGCACTGAAGCTTTCTTT.

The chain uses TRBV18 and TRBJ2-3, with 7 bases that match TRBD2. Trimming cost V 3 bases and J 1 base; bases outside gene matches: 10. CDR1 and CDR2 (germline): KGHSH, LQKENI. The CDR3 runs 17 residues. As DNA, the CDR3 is TGTGCCAGCTCACCGGTCCCGGGACTAAGAGGCACAGATACGCAGTATTTT. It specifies CASSPVPGLRGTDTQYF.

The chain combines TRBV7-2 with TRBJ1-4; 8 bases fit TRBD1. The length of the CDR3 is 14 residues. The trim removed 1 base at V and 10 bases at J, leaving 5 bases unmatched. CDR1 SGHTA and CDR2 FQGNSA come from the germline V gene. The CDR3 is CASSLGTGMGKLFF. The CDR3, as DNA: TGTGCCAGCAGCTTAGGGACAGGGATGGGAAAACTGTTTTTT. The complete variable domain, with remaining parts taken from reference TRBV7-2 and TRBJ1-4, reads GAGVSQSPSNKVTEKGKDVELRCDPISGHTALYWYRQSLGQGLEFLIYFQGNSAPDKSGLPSDRFSAERTGGSVSTLTIQRTQQEDSAVYLCASSLGTGMGKLFFGSGTQLSVL.

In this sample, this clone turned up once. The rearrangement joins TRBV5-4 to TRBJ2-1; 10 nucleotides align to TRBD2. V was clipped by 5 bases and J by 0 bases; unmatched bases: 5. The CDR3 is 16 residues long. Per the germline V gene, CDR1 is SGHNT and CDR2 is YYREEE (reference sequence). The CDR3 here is CASRSSGRHSYNEQFF. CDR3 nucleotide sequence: TGTGCCAGCAGGTCTAGCGGGAGACACTCCTACAATGAGCAGTTCTTC. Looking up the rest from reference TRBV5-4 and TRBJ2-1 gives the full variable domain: ETGVTQSPTHLIKTRGQQVTLRCSSQSGHNTVSWYQQALGQGPQFIFQYYREEENGRGNFPPRFSGLQFPNYSSELNVNALELDDSALYLCASRSSGRHSYNEQFFGPGTRLTVL.

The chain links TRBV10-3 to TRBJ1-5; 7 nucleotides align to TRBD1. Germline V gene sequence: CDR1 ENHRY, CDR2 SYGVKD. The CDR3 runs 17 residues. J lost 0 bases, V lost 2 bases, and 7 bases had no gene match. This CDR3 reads CAISELGDRYSNQPQHF. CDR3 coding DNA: TGTGCCATCAGTGAGCTGGGGGACAGATATAGCAATCAGCCCCAGCATTTT.

The CDR3 sequence: CASSLAPIPDTEAFF. As DNA, the CDR3 is TGTGCCAGCAGCTTAGCCCCCATTCCGGACACTGAAGCTTTCTTT. The chain links TRBV7-9 to TRBJ1-1; no clear D gene. Trimming took 0 bases from V and 3 from J, leaving 11 bases between them. This CDR3 contains 15 residues. CDR1 is SEHNR, CDR2 FQNEAQ, per germline (reference sequence).

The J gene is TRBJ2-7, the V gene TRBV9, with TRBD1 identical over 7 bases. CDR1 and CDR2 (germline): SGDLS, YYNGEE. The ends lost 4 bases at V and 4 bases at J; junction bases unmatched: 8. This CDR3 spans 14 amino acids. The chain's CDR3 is CASSNPGTAYEQYF. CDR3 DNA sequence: TGTGCCAGCAGCAATCCCGGGACAGCATACGAGCAGTACTTC.

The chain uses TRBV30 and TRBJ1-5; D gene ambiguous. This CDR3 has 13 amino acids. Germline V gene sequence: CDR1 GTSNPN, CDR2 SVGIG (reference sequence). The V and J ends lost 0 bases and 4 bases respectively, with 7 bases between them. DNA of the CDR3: TGTGCCTGGAGTGTACGGGATAATCAGCCCCAGCATTTT. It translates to CAWSVRDNQPQHF.

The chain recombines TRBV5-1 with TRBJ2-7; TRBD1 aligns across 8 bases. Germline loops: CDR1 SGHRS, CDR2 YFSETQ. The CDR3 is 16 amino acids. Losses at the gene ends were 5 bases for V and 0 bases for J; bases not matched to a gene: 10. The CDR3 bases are TGCGCCAGCAGTTACGGACAGGGAGGAAGCTCCTACGAGCAGTACTTC. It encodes CASSYGQGGSSYEQYF.

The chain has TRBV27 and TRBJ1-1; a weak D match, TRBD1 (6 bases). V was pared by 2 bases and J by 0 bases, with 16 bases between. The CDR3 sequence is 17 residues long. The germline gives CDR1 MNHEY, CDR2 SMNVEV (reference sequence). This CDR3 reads CASSLRGAWGMNTEAFF. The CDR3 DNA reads TGTGCCAGCAGTTTACGGGGGGCATGGGGCATGAACACTGAAGCTTTCTTT.

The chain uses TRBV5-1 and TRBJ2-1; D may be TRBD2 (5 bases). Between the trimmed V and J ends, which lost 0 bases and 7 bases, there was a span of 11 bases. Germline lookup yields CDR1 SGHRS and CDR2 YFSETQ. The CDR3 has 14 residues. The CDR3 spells CASSLGVPGNEQFF. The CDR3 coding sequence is TGCGCCAGCAGCTTGGGGGTTCCGGGGAATGAGCAGTTCTTC.

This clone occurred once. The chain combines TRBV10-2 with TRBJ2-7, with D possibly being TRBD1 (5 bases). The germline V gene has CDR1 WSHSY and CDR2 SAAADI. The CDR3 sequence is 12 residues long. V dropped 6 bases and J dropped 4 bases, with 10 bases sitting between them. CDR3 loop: CASSLDRYEQYF. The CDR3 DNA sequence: TGCGCCAGCAGCCTCGACAGATACGAGCAGTACTTC.

CDR3 coding DNA: TGTGCCAGCAGCCAGGGACTCCAAACAGATACGCAGTATTTT. This encodes CASSQGLQTDTQYF. The gene calls are TRBV4-2 and TRBJ2-3, with D possibly TRBD2 on 6 matching bases. Germline CDR1 LGHNA, CDR2 YNFKEQ. This CDR3 spans 14 amino acids. Trimming removed 3 bases at V and 3 bases at J, with 10 bases between.

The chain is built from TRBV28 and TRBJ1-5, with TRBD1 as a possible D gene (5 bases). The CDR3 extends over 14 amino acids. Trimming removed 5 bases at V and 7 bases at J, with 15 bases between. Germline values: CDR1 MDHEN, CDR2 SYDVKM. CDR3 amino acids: CASSVLGGGQPQHF. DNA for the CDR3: TGTGCCAGCAGTGTCCTCGGGGGAGGACAGCCCCAGCATTTT.

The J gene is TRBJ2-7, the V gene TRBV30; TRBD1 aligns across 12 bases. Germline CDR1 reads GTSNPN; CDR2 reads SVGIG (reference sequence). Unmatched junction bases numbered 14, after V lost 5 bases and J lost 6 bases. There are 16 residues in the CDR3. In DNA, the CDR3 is TGTGCCTGGGATGATCCGGGACAGGGGGCAATAGGCGAGCAGTACTTC. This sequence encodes CAWDDPGQGAIGEQYF.